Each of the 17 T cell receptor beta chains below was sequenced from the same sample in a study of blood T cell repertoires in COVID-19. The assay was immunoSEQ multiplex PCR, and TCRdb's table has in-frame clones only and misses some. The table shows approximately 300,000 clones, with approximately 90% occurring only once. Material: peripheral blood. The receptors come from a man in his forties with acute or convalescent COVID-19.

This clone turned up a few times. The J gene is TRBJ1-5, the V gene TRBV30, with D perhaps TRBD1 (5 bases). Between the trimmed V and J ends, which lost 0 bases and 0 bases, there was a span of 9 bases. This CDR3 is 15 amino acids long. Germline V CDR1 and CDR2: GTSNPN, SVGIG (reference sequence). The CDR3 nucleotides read TGTGCCTGGAGTGTAGGGGAGGATAGCAATCAGCCCCAGCATTTT. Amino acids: CAWSVGEDSNQPQHF.

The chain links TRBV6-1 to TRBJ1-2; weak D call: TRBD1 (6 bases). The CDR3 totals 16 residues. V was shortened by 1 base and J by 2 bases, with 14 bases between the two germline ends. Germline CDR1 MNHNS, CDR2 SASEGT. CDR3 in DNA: TGTGCCAGCAGTGAAGATTACAGGGTAGGGAACTATGGCTACACCTTC. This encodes CASSEDYRVGNYGYTF.

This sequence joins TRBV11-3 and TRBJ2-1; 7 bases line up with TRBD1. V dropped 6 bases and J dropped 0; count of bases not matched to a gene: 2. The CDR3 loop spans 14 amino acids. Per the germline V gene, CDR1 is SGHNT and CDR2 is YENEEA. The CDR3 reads CASSPGGSYNEQFF. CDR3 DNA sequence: TGTGCCAGCAGTCCAGGGGGCTCCTACAATGAGCAGTTCTTC.

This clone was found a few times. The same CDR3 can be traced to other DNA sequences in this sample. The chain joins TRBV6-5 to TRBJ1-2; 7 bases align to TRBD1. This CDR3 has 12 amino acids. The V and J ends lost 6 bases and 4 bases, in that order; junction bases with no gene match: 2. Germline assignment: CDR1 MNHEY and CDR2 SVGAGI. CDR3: CASSRTGYGYTF. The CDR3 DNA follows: TGTGCCAGCAGCCGGACAGGCTATGGCTACACCTTC.

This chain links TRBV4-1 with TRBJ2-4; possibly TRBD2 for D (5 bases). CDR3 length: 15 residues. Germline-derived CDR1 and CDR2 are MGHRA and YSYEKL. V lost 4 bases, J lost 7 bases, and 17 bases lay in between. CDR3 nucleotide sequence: TGCGCCAGCAGCCCCTCACTAAGTCGCGGGAACATTCAGTACTTC. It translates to CASSPSLSRGNIQYF.

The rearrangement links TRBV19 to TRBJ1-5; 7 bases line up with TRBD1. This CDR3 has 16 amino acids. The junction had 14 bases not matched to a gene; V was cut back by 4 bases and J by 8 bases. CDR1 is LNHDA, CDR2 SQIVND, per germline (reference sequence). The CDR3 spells CASSTPGGGGSEPQHF. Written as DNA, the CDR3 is TGTGCCAGTAGTACTCCTGGAGGGGGCGGCTCCGAGCCCCAGCATTTT.

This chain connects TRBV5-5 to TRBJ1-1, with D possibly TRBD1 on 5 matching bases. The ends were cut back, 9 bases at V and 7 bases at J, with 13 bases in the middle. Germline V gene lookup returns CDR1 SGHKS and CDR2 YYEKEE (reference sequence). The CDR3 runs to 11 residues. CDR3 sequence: CATRQYDEAFF. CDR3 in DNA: TGTGCCACCAGACAGTATGATGAAGCTTTCTTT. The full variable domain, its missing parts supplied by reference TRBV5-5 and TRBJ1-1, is DAGVTQSPTHLIKTRGQQVTLRCSPISGHKSVSWYQQVLGQGPQFIFQYYEKEERGRGNFPDRFSARQFPNYSSELNVNALLLGDSALYLCATRQYDEAFFGQGTRLTVV.

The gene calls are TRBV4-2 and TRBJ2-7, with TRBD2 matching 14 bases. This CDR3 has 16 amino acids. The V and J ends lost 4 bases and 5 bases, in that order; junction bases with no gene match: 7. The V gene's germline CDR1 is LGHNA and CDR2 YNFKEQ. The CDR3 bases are TGTGCCAGCAGCCCTCGGACTAGCGGGGGGCTCCACGAGCAGTACTTC. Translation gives CASSPRTSGGLHEQYF.

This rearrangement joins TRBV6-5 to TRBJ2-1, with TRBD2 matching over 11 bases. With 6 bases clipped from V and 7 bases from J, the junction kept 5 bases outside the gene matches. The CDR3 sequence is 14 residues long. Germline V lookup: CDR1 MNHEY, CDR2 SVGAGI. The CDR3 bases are TGTGCCAGCAGATCTAGCGGGGGGCGGAATGAGCAGTTCTTC. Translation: CASRSSGGRNEQFF.

DNA of the CDR3: TGTGCCAGCAGCTTGTTGATTAGCGGGGCCTACGAGCAGTACTTC. Its protein product is CASSLLISGAYEQYF. This rearrangement joins TRBV5-4 to TRBJ2-7, with TRBD2 identical over 8 bases. V lost 1 base, J lost 2 bases, and 5 bases stayed unmatched. This CDR3 spans 15 amino acids. Germline V gene data show CDR1 as SGHNT and CDR2 as YYREEE (reference sequence).

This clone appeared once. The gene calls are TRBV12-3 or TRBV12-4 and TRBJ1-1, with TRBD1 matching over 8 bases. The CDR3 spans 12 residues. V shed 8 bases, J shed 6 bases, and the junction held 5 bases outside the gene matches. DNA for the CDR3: TGTGCCAGCGGACAGGGCCCCGCTGAAGCTTTCTTT. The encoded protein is CASGQGPAEAFF.

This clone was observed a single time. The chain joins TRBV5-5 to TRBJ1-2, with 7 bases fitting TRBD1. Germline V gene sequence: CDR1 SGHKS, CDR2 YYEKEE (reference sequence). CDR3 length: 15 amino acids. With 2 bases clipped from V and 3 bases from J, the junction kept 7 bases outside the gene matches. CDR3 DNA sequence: TGTGCCAGCAGCTTCGGGGCTCAGGGGGACTATGGCTACACCTTC. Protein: CASSFGAQGDYGYTF. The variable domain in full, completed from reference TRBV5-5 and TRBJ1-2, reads DAGVTQSPTHLIKTRGQQVTLRCSPISGHKSVSWYQQVLGQGPQFIFQYYEKEERGRGNFPDRFSARQFPNYSSELNVNALLLGDSALYLCASSFGAQGDYGYTFGSGTRLTVV.

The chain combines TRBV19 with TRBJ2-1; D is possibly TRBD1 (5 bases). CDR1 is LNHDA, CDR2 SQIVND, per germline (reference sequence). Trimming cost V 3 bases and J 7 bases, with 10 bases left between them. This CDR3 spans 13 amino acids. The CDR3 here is CASSINRINEQFF. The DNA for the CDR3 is TGTGCCAGTAGTATTAACAGGATAAATGAGCAGTTCTTC.

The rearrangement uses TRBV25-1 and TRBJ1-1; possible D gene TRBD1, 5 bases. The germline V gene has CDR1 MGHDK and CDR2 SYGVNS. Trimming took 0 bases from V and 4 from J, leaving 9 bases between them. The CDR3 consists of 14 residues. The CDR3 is CASSEYMGGTEAFF. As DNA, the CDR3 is TGTGCCAGCAGTGAATATATGGGGGGCACTGAAGCTTTCTTT.

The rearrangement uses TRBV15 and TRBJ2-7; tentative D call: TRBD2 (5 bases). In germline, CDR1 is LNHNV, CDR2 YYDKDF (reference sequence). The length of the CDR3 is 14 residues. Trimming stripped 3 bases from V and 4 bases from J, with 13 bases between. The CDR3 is CATSSRGSEYEQYF. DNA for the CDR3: TGTGCCACCAGCAGTCGGGGATCAGAGTACGAGCAGTACTTC.

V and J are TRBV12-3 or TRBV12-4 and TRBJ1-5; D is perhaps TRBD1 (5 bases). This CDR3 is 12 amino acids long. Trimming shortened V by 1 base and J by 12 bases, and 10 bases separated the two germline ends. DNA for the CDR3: TGTGCCAGCAGTTTAGGGGGGAGGGTCCAGCATTTT. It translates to CASSLGGRVQHF.

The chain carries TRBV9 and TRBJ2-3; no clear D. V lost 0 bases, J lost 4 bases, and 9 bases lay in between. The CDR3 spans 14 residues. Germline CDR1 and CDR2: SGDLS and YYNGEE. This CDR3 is CASSVGSASDTQYF. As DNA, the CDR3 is TGTGCCAGCAGCGTAGGGAGCGCCTCAGATACGCAGTATTTT.